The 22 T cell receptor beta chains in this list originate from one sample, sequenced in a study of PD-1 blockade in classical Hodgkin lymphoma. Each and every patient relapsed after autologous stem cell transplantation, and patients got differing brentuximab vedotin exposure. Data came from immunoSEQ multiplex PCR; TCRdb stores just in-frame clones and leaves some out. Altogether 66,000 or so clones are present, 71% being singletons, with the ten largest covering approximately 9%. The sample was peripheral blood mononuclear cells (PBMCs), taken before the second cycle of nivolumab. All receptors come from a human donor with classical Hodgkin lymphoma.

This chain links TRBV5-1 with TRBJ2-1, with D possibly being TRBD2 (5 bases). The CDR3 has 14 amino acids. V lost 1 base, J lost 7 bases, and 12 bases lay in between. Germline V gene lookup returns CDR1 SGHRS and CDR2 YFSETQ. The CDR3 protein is CASSLLLGLNEQFF. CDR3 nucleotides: TGCGCCAGCAGCTTGTTACTAGGTCTTAATGAGCAGTTCTTC.

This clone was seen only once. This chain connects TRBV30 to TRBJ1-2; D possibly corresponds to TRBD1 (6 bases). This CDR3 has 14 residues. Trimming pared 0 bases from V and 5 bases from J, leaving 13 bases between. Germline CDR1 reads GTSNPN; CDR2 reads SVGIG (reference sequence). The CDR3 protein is CAWSVTGQSYGYTF. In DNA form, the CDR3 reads TGTGCCTGGAGTGTAACTGGACAGTCTTATGGCTACACCTTC.

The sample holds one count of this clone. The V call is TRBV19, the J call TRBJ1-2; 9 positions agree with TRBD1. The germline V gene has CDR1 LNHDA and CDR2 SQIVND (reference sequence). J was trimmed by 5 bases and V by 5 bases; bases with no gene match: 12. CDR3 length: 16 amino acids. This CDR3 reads CASSPPPGQGNYGYTF. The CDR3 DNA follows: TGTGCCAGTAGTCCTCCACCGGGACAGGGTAATTATGGCTACACCTTC.

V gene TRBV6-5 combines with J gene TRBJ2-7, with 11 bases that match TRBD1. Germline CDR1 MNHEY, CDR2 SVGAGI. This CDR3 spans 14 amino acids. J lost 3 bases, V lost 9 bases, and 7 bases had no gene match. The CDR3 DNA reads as TGTGCCAGTGGAGGGGGGACAGGGGGCTACGAGCAGTACTTC. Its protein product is CASGGGTGGYEQYF.

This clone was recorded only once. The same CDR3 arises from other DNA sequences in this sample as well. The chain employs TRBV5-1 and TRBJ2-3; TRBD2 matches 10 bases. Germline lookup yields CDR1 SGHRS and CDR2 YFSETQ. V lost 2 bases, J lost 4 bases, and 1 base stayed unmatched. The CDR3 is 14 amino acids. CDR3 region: CASSLGTSADTQYF. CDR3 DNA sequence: TGCGCCAGCAGCTTAGGGACTAGCGCAGATACGCAGTATTTT.

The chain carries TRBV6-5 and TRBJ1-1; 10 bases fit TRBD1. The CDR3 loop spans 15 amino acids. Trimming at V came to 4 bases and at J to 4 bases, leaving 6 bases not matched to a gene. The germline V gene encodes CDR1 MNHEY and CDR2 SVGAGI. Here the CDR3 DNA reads TGTGCCAGCAGTTTCGAGTGGACAGGGGGCACTGAAGCTTTCTTT. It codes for CASSFEWTGGTEAFF.

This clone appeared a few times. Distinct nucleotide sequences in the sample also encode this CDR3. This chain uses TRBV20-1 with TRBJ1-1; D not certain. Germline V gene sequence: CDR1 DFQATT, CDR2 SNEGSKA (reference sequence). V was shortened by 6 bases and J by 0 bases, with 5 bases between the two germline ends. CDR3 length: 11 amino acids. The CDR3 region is CSARLNTEAFF. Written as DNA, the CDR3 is TGCAGTGCCAGACTGAACACTGAAGCTTTCTTT.

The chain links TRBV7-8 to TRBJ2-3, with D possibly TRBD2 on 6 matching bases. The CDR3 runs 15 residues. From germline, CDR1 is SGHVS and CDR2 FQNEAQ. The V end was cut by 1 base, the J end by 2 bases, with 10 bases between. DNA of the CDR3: TGTGCCAGCAGCTTAGGAGCTAGCGCCACAGATACGCAGTATTTT. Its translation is CASSLGASATDTQYF.

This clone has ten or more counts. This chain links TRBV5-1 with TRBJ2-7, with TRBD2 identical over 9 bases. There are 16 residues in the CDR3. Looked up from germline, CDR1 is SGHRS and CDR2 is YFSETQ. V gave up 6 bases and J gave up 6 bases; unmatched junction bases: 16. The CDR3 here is CASTPHPGLALGEQYF. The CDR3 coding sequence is TGCGCCAGCACCCCTCACCCGGGACTAGCTTTGGGCGAGCAGTACTTC.

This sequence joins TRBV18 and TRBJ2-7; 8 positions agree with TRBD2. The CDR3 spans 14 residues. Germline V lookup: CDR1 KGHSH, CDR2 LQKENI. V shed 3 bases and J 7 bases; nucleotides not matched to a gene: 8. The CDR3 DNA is TGTGCCAGCTCACCCCCCCAGCGGGGGAGAGAGCAGTACTTC. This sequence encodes CASSPPQRGREQYF.

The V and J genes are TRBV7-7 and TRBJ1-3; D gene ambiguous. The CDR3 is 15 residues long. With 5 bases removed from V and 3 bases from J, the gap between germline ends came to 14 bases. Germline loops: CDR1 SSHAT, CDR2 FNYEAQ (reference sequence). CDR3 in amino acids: CASSPSGARGNTIYF. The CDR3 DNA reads TGTGCCAGCAGCCCTAGTGGTGCTCGTGGAAACACCATATATTTT.

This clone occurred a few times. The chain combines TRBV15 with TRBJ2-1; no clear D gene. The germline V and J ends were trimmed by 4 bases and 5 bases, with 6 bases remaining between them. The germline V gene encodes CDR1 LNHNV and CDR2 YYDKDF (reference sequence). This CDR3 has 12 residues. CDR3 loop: CATSTHNNEQFF. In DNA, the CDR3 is TGTGCCACCAGCACCCATAACAATGAGCAGTTCTTC. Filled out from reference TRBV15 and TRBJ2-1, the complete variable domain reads DAMVIQNPRYQVTQFGKPVTLSCSQTLNHNVMYWYQQKSSQAPKLLFHYYDKDFNNEADTPDNFQSRRPNTSFCFLDIRSPGLGDTAMYLCATSTHNNEQFFGPGTRLTVL.

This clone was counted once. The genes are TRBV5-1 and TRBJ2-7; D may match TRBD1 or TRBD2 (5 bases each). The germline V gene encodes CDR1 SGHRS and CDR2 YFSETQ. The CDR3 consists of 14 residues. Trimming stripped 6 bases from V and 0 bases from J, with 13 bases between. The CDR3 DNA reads TGCGCCAGCACCCGGGACCTTAGCTCCTACGAGCAGTACTTC. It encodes CASTRDLSSYEQYF.

The CDR3 DNA follows: TGTGCCAGCAGTCGTTGGTCTGAGGGCAATCAGCCCCAGCATTTT. Translating it yields CASSRWSEGNQPQHF. The V call is TRBV27, the J call TRBJ1-5; D call uncertain. V lost 5 bases and J lost 2, with 13 bases in between. CDR1 is MNHEY, CDR2 SMNVEV, per germline (reference sequence). This CDR3 is built from 15 residues.

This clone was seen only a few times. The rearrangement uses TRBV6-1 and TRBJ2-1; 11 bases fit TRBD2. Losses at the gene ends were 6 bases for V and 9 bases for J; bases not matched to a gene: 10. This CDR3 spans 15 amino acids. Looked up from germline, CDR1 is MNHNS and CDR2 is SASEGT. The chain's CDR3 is CASSLIAGGPGEQFF. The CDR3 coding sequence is TGTGCCAGCAGCCTAATAGCGGGAGGGCCGGGTGAGCAGTTCTTC.

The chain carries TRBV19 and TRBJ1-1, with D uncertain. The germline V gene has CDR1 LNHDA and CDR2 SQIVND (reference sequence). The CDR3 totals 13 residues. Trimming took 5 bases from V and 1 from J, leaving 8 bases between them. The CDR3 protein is CASSERANTEAFF. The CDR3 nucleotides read TGTGCCAGTAGTGAGAGGGCGAACACTGAAGCTTTCTTT. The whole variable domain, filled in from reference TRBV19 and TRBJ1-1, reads DGGITQSPKYLFRKEGQNVTLSCEQNLNHDAMYWYRQDPGQGLRLIYYSQIVNDFQKGDIAEGYSVSREKKESFPLTVTSAQKNPTAFYLCASSERANTEAFFGQGTRLTVV.

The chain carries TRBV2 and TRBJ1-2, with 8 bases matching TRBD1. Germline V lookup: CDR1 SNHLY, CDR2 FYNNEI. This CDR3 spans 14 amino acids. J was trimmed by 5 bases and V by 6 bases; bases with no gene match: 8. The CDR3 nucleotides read TGTGCCAGCAGGGAACAGGGGGTGGGTTATGGCTACACCTTC. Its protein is CASREQGVGYGYTF.

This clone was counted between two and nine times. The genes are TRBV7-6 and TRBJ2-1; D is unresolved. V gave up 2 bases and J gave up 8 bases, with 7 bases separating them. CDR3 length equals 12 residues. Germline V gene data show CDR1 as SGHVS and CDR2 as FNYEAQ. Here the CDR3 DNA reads TGTGCCAGCAGCTTAACAGCTTATGAGCAGTTCTTC. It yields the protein CASSLTAYEQFF.

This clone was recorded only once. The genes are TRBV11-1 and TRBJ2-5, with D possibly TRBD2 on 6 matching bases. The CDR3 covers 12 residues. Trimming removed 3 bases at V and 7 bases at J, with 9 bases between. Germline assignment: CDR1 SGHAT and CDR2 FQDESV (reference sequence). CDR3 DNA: TGTGCCAGCAGCTTCCCCGGGGGGACCCAGTACTTC. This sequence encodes CASSFPGGTQYF. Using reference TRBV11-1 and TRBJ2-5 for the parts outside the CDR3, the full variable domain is EAEVAQSPRYKITEKSQAVAFWCDPISGHATLYWYRQILGQGPELLVQFQDESVVDDSQLPKDRFSAERLKGVDSTLKIQPAELGDSAMYLCASSFPGGTQYFGPGTRLLVL.

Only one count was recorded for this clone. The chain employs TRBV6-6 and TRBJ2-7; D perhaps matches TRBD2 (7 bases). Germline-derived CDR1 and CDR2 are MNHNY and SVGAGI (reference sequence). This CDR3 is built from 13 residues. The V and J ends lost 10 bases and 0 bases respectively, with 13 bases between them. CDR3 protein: CATGGAFSYEQYF. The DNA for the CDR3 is TGTGCCACTGGGGGGGCCTTCTCCTACGAGCAGTACTTC.

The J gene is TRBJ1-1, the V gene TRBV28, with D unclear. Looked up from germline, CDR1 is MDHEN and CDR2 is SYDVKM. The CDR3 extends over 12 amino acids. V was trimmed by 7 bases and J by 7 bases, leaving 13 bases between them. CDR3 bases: TGTGCCAGCACTCTCTTGGGCGGTGAAGCTTTCTTT. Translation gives CASTLLGGEAFF.

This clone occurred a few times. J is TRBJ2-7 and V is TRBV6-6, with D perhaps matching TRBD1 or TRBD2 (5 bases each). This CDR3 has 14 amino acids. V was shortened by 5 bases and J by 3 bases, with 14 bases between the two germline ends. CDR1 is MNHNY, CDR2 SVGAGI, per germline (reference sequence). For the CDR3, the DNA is TGTGCCAGCAGTCGCTCCGGGACCCTCTACGAGCAGTACTTC. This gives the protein CASSRSGTLYEQYF.